One and the same sample provided the 29 T cell receptor beta chains below, sequenced in a study of cytomegalovirus exposure and HLA in healthy donors. Primers for the PCR totalled 60 Vbeta and 13 Jbeta. Profiled with immunoSEQ multiplex PCR; TCRdb holds only in-frame clones, not every one. Counted here are 75,000 to 100,000 clones, roughly 74% occurring once; the ten biggest clones make up roughly 15%. Sequencing used PBMCs. The origin of the receptors is a woman aged 70-85 years in good health and CMV-seropositive.

CDR3 protein: CASSLAPGSTDTQYF. The CDR3, as DNA: TGCGCCAGCAGCTTGGCCCCGGGGAGCACAGATACGCAGTATTTT. This chain connects TRBV5-1 to TRBJ2-3, with D possibly TRBD2 on 5 matching bases. This CDR3 comprises 15 residues. The germline V gene encodes CDR1 SGHRS and CDR2 YFSETQ. The V end lost 0 bases, the J end lost 0 bases, and 8 bases lay between the germline ends.

The V gene is TRBV6-5, the J gene TRBJ2-7, with 11 bases aligning to TRBD1. This CDR3 region has 13 residues. The germline V gene encodes CDR1 MNHEY and CDR2 SVGAGI. J lost 2 bases, V lost 8 bases, and 2 bases had no gene match. The CDR3: CASWDRGAYEQYF. The DNA for the CDR3 is TGTGCCAGCTGGGACAGGGGGGCCTACGAGCAGTACTTC.

This clone was observed once. The rearrangement uses TRBV7-6 and TRBJ1-2; D might be TRBD1 (5 bases). Trimming removed 3 bases from V and 7 bases from J, with 18 bases in between. The CDR3 is made up of 15 amino acids. CDR1 SGHVS and CDR2 FNYEAQ come from the germline V gene. The CDR3 bases are TGTGCCAGCAGCTTGGGGGGAGGGCCCTCTCTTGGCTACACCTTC. It encodes CASSLGGGPSLGYTF. The entire variable domain, with the rest obtained from reference TRBV7-6 and TRBJ1-2, is as follows: GAGVSQSPRYKVTKRGQDVALRCDPISGHVSLYWYRQALGQGPEFLTYFNYEAQQDKSGLPNDRFSAERPEGSISTLTIQRTEQRDSAMYRCASSLGGGPSLGYTFGSGTRLTVV.

The V gene is TRBV29-1, the J gene TRBJ1-5; TRBD1 aligns across 9 bases. The germline V gene has CDR1 SQVTM and CDR2 ANQGSEA. With V trimmed by 7 bases and J by 5 bases, 6 bases remained unmatched. The CDR3 length is 13 residues. The CDR3 sequence: CSASQGADQPQHF. CDR3 sequence (DNA): TGCAGCGCTTCACAGGGGGCAGATCAGCCCCAGCATTTT.

V gene TRBV27 combines with J gene TRBJ1-1; D remains ambiguous. With 4 bases removed from V and 0 bases from J, the gap between germline ends came to 6 bases. The V gene's germline CDR1 is MNHEY and CDR2 SMNVEV (reference sequence). The CDR3 consists of 13 residues. The CDR3 nucleotides read TGTGCCAGCAGTTATAGAATGAACACTGAAGCTTTCTTT. Residues: CASSYRMNTEAFF.

This clone was recorded once. The chain links TRBV7-6 to TRBJ2-1; D possibly corresponds to TRBD2 (6 bases). Germline-derived CDR1 and CDR2 are SGHVS and FNYEAQ. V was clipped by 7 bases and J by 8 bases, with 21 bases between them. The CDR3 sequence is 15 residues long. This CDR3 is CASTDRPSVVDEQFF. As DNA, the CDR3 is TGTGCCAGCACCGATAGACCTAGCGTTGTCGATGAGCAGTTCTTC.

The chain combines TRBV7-2 with TRBJ2-1, with 10 bases lining up with TRBD1. This CDR3 is 15 amino acids long. The J segment lost 7 bases and the V segment lost 5 bases, leaving 8 bases of the junction unmatched. Germline CDR1 and CDR2: SGHTA and FQGNSA. CDR3 amino acids: CASSQRQGARNEQFF. The CDR3 DNA sequence: TGTGCCAGCAGCCAAAGACAGGGGGCGAGGAATGAGCAGTTCTTC.

This rearrangement joins TRBV18 to TRBJ1-5, with TRBD1 as a possible D gene (6 bases). From germline, CDR1 is KGHSH and CDR2 LQKENI. V was pared by 3 bases and J by 3 bases, with 15 bases between. This CDR3 comprises 16 residues. The CDR3 DNA sequence: TGTGCCAGCTCACCGGGGTCCCAGGGGCCCAATCAGCCCCAGCATTTT. Translation gives CASSPGSQGPNQPQHF.

V gene TRBV7-9 combines with J gene TRBJ2-2, with 9 bases lining up with TRBD1. Trimming at V came to 2 bases and at J to 6 bases, leaving 16 bases not matched to a gene. CDR3 length: 19 residues. Germline CDR1 and CDR2: SEHNR and FQNEAQ (reference sequence). CDR3 region: CASSLTPRTGGARPGELFF. For the CDR3, the DNA is TGTGCCAGCAGCTTAACCCCGCGAACAGGGGGCGCAAGGCCCGGGGAGCTGTTTTTT.

This chain links TRBV5-4 with TRBJ2-5; possibly TRBD2 for D (6 bases). Looked up from germline, CDR1 is SGHNT and CDR2 is YYREEE (reference sequence). There are 13 residues in the CDR3. The germline V and J ends were trimmed by 1 base and 5 bases, with 9 bases remaining between them. The CDR3 spells CASSLPGRETQYF. The CDR3 DNA is TGTGCCAGCAGCTTGCCAGGGAGGGAGACCCAGTACTTC.

V usage is TRBV5-5 and J usage is TRBJ2-1, with D uncertain. Germline assignment: CDR1 SGHKS and CDR2 YYEKEE (reference sequence). This CDR3 is 14 amino acids long. The ends were cut back, 2 bases at V and 2 bases at J, with 8 bases in the middle. DNA of the CDR3: TGTGCCAGCAGCTTCTCAGCGACCTACAATGAGCAGTTCTTC. Translating gives CASSFSATYNEQFF.

The V and J genes are TRBV6-5 and TRBJ2-1; D is possibly TRBD2 (6 bases). The V gene lost 7 bases and the J gene lost 8 bases, with 18 bases spanning the gap. The CDR3 is 14 amino acids. Germline assignment: CDR1 MNHEY and CDR2 SVGAGI. This CDR3 is CASTSSDRGYEQFF. The DNA for the CDR3 is TGTGCCAGCACCTCATCGGATCGGGGGTATGAGCAGTTCTTC.

The CDR3 DNA sequence: TGTGCCAGCAGCAGGGGGAATTCACCCCTCCACTTT. Encoded protein: CASSRGNSPLHF. The chain uses TRBV7-9 and TRBJ1-6, with D perhaps TRBD1 (6 bases). Trimming took off 5 bases at V and 7 bases at J, with 6 bases between the two ends. Germline-derived CDR1 and CDR2 are SEHNR and FQNEAQ (reference sequence). CDR3 size: 12 residues.

The chain uses TRBV7-2 and TRBJ1-2; D is undetermined. The CDR3 is 13 amino acids. CDR1 and CDR2 (germline): SGHTA, FQGNSA. V shed 0 bases and J shed 10 bases, with 12 bases lying between them. The CDR3 loop reads CASSLAVLPYYTF. The CDR3 DNA sequence: TGTGCCAGCAGCTTAGCCGTGTTACCCTACTACACCTTC.

V is TRBV19 and J is TRBJ1-2; TRBD1 aligns across 8 bases. The CDR3 is made up of 12 amino acids. CDR1 and CDR2 (germline): LNHDA, SQIVND (reference sequence). V lost 5 bases to trimming and J lost 9 bases; unmatched junction nucleotides: 5. The CDR3 is CASSSRTGSYTF. As DNA, the CDR3 is TGTGCCAGTAGTTCCCGGACAGGGAGCTACACCTTC.

This chain uses TRBV19 with TRBJ2-1; D may be TRBD1 (6 bases). Germline CDR1 and CDR2: LNHDA and SQIVND (reference sequence). The ends were cut back, 1 base at V and 6 bases at J, with 7 bases in the middle. The CDR3 runs to 13 residues. CDR3 DNA: TGTGCCAGTAGTATAGGACAGGCCAATGAGCAGTTCTTC. Translated: CASSIGQANEQFF.

This chain connects TRBV18 to TRBJ1-4, with D hard to call. The CDR3 extends over 15 amino acids. V was shortened by 3 bases and J by 2 bases, with 10 bases between the two germline ends. Germline CDR1 and CDR2: KGHSH and LQKENI. CDR3 in amino acids: CASSPRSQTNEKLFF. In nucleotides, the CDR3 is TGTGCCAGCTCACCTCGATCACAGACTAATGAAAAACTGTTTTTT.

The V call is TRBV6-1, the J call TRBJ2-7, with TRBD1 matching 7 bases. There are 14 residues in the CDR3. With V trimmed by 4 bases and J by 4 bases, 7 bases remained unmatched. Germline-derived CDR1 and CDR2 are MNHNS and SASEGT. CDR3 sequence reads: CASSAGTVMYEQYF. In nucleotides, the CDR3 is TGTGCCAGCAGTGCCGGGACAGTTATGTACGAGCAGTACTTC.

The genes are TRBV4-3 and TRBJ1-4, with D unresolved. The CDR3 contains 15 residues. Germline-derived CDR1 and CDR2 are LGHNA and YSLEER. V was clipped by 0 bases and J by 6 bases, with 11 bases between them. Here the CDR3 reads CASSQDRGFYEKLFF. CDR3 nucleotides: TGCGCCAGCAGCCAAGATCGCGGTTTTTATGAAAAACTGTTTTTT.

This clone appeared once. The V call is TRBV14, the J call TRBJ1-4, with a possible D match to TRBD1 (5 bases). CDR1 is SGHDN, CDR2 FVKESK, per germline. This CDR3 has 17 residues. Trimming stripped 2 bases from V and 1 base from J, with 14 bases between. CDR3 amino acids: CASSQRQGVQTNEKLFF. In nucleotides, the CDR3 is TGTGCCAGCAGCCAAAGGCAGGGTGTTCAAACTAATGAAAAACTGTTTTTT.

The rearrangement joins TRBV11-2 to TRBJ1-5; D possibly corresponds to TRBD1 (5 bases). V was shortened by 5 bases and J by 0 bases, with 14 bases between the two germline ends. Germline V gene lookup returns CDR1 SGHAT and CDR2 FQNNGV. The CDR3 contains 16 residues. CDR3: CASSLGAGNSNQPQHF. The CDR3 nucleotides are TGTGCCAGCAGCCTTGGGGCAGGAAATAGCAATCAGCCCCAGCATTTT.

V is TRBV29-1 and J is TRBJ2-3; 8 bases agree with TRBD2. Germline V gene data show CDR1 as SQVTM and CDR2 as ANQGSEA. The ends lost 4 bases at V and 13 bases at J; junction bases unmatched: 10. There are 12 residues in the CDR3. The DNA for the CDR3 is TGCAGCGTTGGGGATCGGACAGCGGGGGAGTATTTT. Translation: CSVGDRTAGEYF.

This chain connects TRBV4-1 to TRBJ1-6, with TRBD1 matching over 7 bases. The CDR3 extends over 15 amino acids. Losses at the gene ends were 6 bases for V and 7 bases for J; bases not matched to a gene: 9. Germline assignment: CDR1 MGHRA and CDR2 YSYEKL. In DNA, the CDR3 is TGCGCCAGCAGACCGCCGGGACAGAAAAATTCACCCCTCCACTTT. Amino acid sequence: CASRPPGQKNSPLHF.

The rearrangement links TRBV14 to TRBJ2-7; TRBD2 aligns across 12 bases. J was trimmed by 6 bases and V by 0 bases; bases with no gene match: 3. This CDR3 contains 15 residues. Germline CDR1 SGHDN, CDR2 FVKESK. CDR3 residues: CASSQDLLAGGEQYF. The CDR3 coding sequence is TGTGCCAGCAGCCAAGATTTACTAGCGGGAGGCGAGCAGTACTTC.

This clone was observed a handful of times. The chain employs TRBV19 and TRBJ1-5; 10 nucleotides match TRBD1. CDR1 LNHDA and CDR2 SQIVND come from the germline V gene (reference sequence). The CDR3 is 16 residues long. The trim removed 5 bases at V and 3 bases at J, leaving 7 bases unmatched. CDR3: CASSARTGGFNQPQHF. As DNA, the CDR3 is TGTGCCAGTAGTGCTCGGACAGGGGGTTTCAATCAGCCCCAGCATTTT.

The chain is built from TRBV2 and TRBJ2-1, with 10 bases fitting TRBD2. The CDR3 covers 17 residues. V shed 2 bases and J 8 bases; nucleotides not matched to a gene: 12. Germline V gene sequence: CDR1 SNHLY, CDR2 FYNNEI. In nucleotides, the CDR3 is TGTGCCAGCAGTGAACCATGGCAGCGGGAGGGCCGGGATGAGCAGTTCTTC. The encoded protein is CASSEPWQREGRDEQFF.

The chain couples TRBV25-1 to TRBJ1-1, with D perhaps TRBD1 (6 bases). This CDR3 spans 13 amino acids. From germline, CDR1 is MGHDK and CDR2 SYGVNS. V was clipped by 6 bases and J by 5 bases, with 13 bases between them. The CDR3: CASRRGRETEAFF. CDR3 coding DNA: TGTGCCAGCAGAAGGGGGAGGGAGACTGAAGCTTTCTTT.

This chain links TRBV28 with TRBJ2-5, with 8 positions matching TRBD2. CDR1 and CDR2 (germline): MDHEN, SYDVKM. The CDR3 covers 16 residues. Trimming took 0 bases from V and 1 from J; bases not matched to a gene: 4. CDR3 amino acids: CASSLWGRGGQETQYF. CDR3 bases: TGTGCCAGCAGTTTATGGGGTCGGGGGGGCCAAGAGACCCAGTACTTC.

In DNA form, the CDR3 reads TGCGCCAGCAGCCCCCAACTCTCTAGCACAGATACGCAGTATTTT. Its protein product is CASSPQLSSTDTQYF. V gene TRBV4-1 combines with J gene TRBJ2-3; D call uncertain. The CDR3 runs to 15 residues. V gave up 4 bases and J gave up 0 bases, with 11 bases separating them. CDR1 and CDR2 (germline): MGHRA, YSYEKL.